A single sample is the source of the 14 T cell receptor beta chains below, sequenced in a study of OX40 agonist ivuxolimab in advanced cancers. Sequencing was performed with immunoSEQ multiplex PCR; in TCRdb, only in-frame clones are kept and a portion is missing. The sample gives some 82,000 clones, 94% of which show up once; approximately 11% is in the top ten. The sequencing used CD4+ or CD8+ T cells sorted from blood, collected in a trial of the OX40 agonist ivuxolimab. All receptors derive from an adult with an advanced solid tumor such as melanoma, head and neck, liver or kidney cancer.

This clone was observed once. This chain joins TRBV2 and TRBJ2-7; 7 bases align to TRBD1. From germline, CDR1 is SNHLY and CDR2 FYNNEI. The CDR3 runs to 17 residues. V dropped 1 base and J dropped 3; count of bases not matched to a gene: 12. The CDR3 region has the DNA TGTGCCAGCAGTGAAGACCCGAAGACAGGGATGGACTACGAGCAGTACTTC. Amino acids: CASSEDPKTGMDYEQYF.

The chain recombines TRBV28 with TRBJ1-1; 9 positions match TRBD1. Germline assignment: CDR1 MDHEN and CDR2 SYDVKM. This CDR3 has 16 residues. V was clipped by 6 bases and J by 0 bases; unmatched bases: 8. The CDR3 here is CASRPTGGGLNTEAFF. The DNA of the CDR3 is TGTGCCAGCAGACCAACAGGGGGCGGTCTGAACACTGAAGCTTTCTTT.

The chain has TRBV4-1 and TRBJ2-7, with a possible D match to TRBD2 (6 bases). Between the trimmed V and J ends, which lost 2 bases and 9 bases, there was a span of 14 bases. Germline values: CDR1 MGHRA, CDR2 YSYEKL. This CDR3 region has 13 residues. CDR3 bases: TGCGCCAGCAGCCAATACGGGGGTTCCGGGCAGTACTTC. As protein: CASSQYGGSGQYF.

The rearrangement joins TRBV30 to TRBJ2-7; D unclear. There are 12 residues in the CDR3. Germline CDR1 and CDR2: GTSNPN and SVGIG (reference sequence). V shed 5 bases and J shed 1 base, with 9 bases lying between them. The CDR3 nucleotides are TGTGCCTGGTCCGGGCTTTCCTACGAGCAGTACTTC. Translating gives CAWSGLSYEQYF.

The CDR3 sequence: CASSGTGTYEQYF. The CDR3 nucleotides read TGTGCCAGCAGCGGGACCGGGACCTACGAGCAGTACTTC. The chain employs TRBV9 and TRBJ2-7; a weak D match, TRBD2 (5 bases). Looked up from germline, CDR1 is SGDLS and CDR2 is YYNGEE. The CDR3 consists of 13 residues. The V and J ends lost 3 bases and 2 bases respectively, with 9 bases between them.

This CDR3 reads CASSLMTGNTEAFF. The DNA of the CDR3 is TGTGCCAGCAGCTTAATGACAGGGAACACTGAAGCTTTCTTT. V is TRBV7-3 and J is TRBJ1-1; tentatively, D is TRBD1 (6 bases). The length of the CDR3 is 14 residues. From germline, CDR1 is SGHTA and CDR2 FQGTGA. Trimming took off 1 base at V and 1 base at J, with 7 bases between the two ends.

The V and J genes are TRBV6-5 and TRBJ2-2, with 7 positions matching TRBD2. Unmatched junction bases numbered 9, after V lost 8 bases and J lost 3 bases. CDR1 and CDR2 from the germline V gene are MNHEY and SVGAGI. CDR3 length equals 15 residues. As DNA, the CDR3 is TGTGCCAGCTGGGGGGTCCTAGCGGACACCGGGGAGCTGTTTTTT. It translates to CASWGVLADTGELFF.

This chain links TRBV9 with TRBJ2-3, with TRBD2 matching 9 bases. This CDR3 has 17 amino acids. The ends lost 3 bases at V and 0 bases at J; junction bases unmatched: 8. CDR1 is SGDLS and CDR2 is YYNGEE in the germline V gene. CDR3 nucleotides: TGTGCCAGCAGCGCACATGGACTAGCGACTAGCACAGATACGCAGTATTTT. Translating it yields CASSAHGLATSTDTQYF.

The chain is built from TRBV4-3 and TRBJ2-3; possible D gene TRBD2, 6 bases. Trimming removed 4 bases at V and 3 bases at J, with 17 bases between. Germline values: CDR1 LGHNA, CDR2 YSLEER. This CDR3 has 16 residues. The CDR3 reads CASSPVGLAPTDTQYF. As DNA, the CDR3 is TGCGCCAGCAGCCCGGTCGGGCTAGCGCCGACAGATACGCAGTATTTT.

This clone occurred once. The V and J genes are TRBV9 and TRBJ2-5; 9 bases are a match to TRBD2. J gave up 5 bases and V 2 bases, and 4 bases lay outside the gene matches. In germline, CDR1 is SGDLS, CDR2 YYNGEE. The CDR3 has 14 amino acids. CDR3 protein: CASSVSGSGETQYF. DNA of the CDR3: TGTGCCAGCAGCGTTAGCGGGAGTGGGGAGACCCAGTACTTC.

This chain uses TRBV6-5 with TRBJ1-2; maybe TRBD1 (6 bases). Trimming removed 0 bases from V and 7 bases from J, with 15 bases in between. The CDR3 extends over 15 amino acids. Germline CDR1 and CDR2: MNHEY and SVGAGI. This chain's CDR3 is CASSYSGQGSRGYTF. The CDR3, as DNA: TGTGCCAGCAGTTACTCGGGGCAGGGGTCGCGTGGCTACACCTTC.

V gene TRBV19 combines with J gene TRBJ1-5, with D uncertain. The CDR3 runs 13 residues. The V end was cut by 7 bases, the J end by 4 bases, with 11 bases between. Germline CDR1 LNHDA, CDR2 SQIVND (reference sequence). The CDR3 DNA reads as TGTGCCAGTACGGCAGATTGGAATCAGCCCCAGCATTTT. Encoded protein: CASTADWNQPQHF.

The genes are TRBV9 and TRBJ2-2, with D maybe TRBD2 (5 bases). Per the germline V gene, CDR1 is SGDLS and CDR2 is YYNGEE. CDR3 length: 16 amino acids. The ends were cut back, 0 bases at V and 5 bases at J, with 14 bases in the middle. The CDR3 nucleotides are TGTGCCAGCAGCGTAGGATTCGGGGATTGGACCGGGGAGCTGTTTTTT. This sequence encodes CASSVGFGDWTGELFF.

The rearrangement uses TRBV11-2 and TRBJ2-1; 7 positions match TRBD1. The CDR3 runs to 15 residues. Germline V lookup: CDR1 SGHAT, CDR2 FQNNGV. The V and J ends lost 4 bases and 2 bases, in that order; junction bases with no gene match: 5. The CDR3 region is CASSSRTGAYNEQFF. The DNA of the CDR3 is TGTGCCAGCAGCTCACGGACAGGAGCCTACAATGAGCAGTTCTTC.